This T cell receptor beta chain stems from a study of T cell responses to AZD1222 COVID-19 vaccine. CDR1 is SEHNR, CDR2 FQNEAQ, per germline (reference sequence). Trimming pared 7 bases from V and 3 bases from J, leaving 15 bases between. This CDR3 is 14 amino acids long. As for this clone: Its antigen is not known.

TCRdb's table, derived via immunoSEQ multiplex PCR, lists solely in-frame clones and lacks some. The sample carries approximately 89,000 clones, about 89% recorded once. Study-level points and caveats: Just six AZD1222 recipients were seropositive at baseline. Repertoires in all cases were sampled only once the peak T cell response had passed.

This clonotype was sampled from an adult who received the AZD1222 COVID-19 vaccine. The V call is TRBV7-9, the J call TRBJ1-1; maybe TRBD1 (5 bases). This material consisted of peripheral blood, taken 28 days after the second AZD1222 dose. CDR3 sequence: CASTTTTGDTEAFF. Here the CDR3 DNA reads TGTGCCAGCACCACAACAACAGGAGACACTGAAGCTTTCTTT.